This T cell receptor beta chain stems from a study of T cells in Graves' hyperthyroidism and ophthalmopathy. Study context: Peripheral blood draws took place at initial diagnosis, ahead of any treatment.

This clonotype was observed many times. The antigen remains undetermined. Those patients with uncontrolled infection, other autoimmune disease, pregnancy or lactation were excluded. Study results and limitations: Appearing also in blood were most of the thyroid clonotypes expanded above 0.001. Separation of ophthalmopathy from stable hyperthyroidism was achieved by a 13 V-J model.

Regions amplified from RNA transcripts were the TCR beta CDR3 regions. When the TCR CDR3 underwent first-round RT-PCR, the HTBI primer set was used. Using its own MiXCR run on the multiplex PCR reads, TCRdb lists one record per CDR3 protein. This table has 300,000 to 350,000 distinct CDR3 sequences, around 18% appearing once. From germline, CDR1 is MNHEY and CDR2 SVGAGI. The CDR3 sequence is 14 residues long. V lost 1 base and J lost 5, with 12 bases in between. The chain employs TRBV6-5 and TRBJ2-7; D tentatively fits TRBD1 or TRBD2 (5 bases each). The sequencing sample was made of blood. This TCR derives from a woman in her forties with Graves' ophthalmopathy. The chain's CDR3 is CASSYLVRGDEQYF. In DNA form, the CDR3 reads TGTGCCAGCAGTTACTTAGTACGAGGGGACGAGCAGTACTTC.